This T cell receptor (beta chain) was observed in a study of blood T cell repertoires in COVID-19. Study-level background: The recovered donors of Cohort 3 showed two negative PCRs, clearance, or symptom resolution. Spain, Italy and the United States supplied samples that represented acute and convalescent COVID-19.

Clones were sequenced by immunoSEQ multiplex PCR, and TCRdb holds only the in-frame ones, with some missing. The repertoire holds roughly 200,000 clones, with roughly nine tenths as singletons. Participants reported their clinical history, and cohort assignment relied on those reports. From germline, CDR1 is SGHKS and CDR2 YYEKEE (reference sequence). The CDR3 loop spans 14 amino acids. V lost 5 bases, J lost 0 bases, and 9 bases lay in between. This TCR was sampled from a woman between 45 and 60 years old in a cohort exposed to, infected with or recovered from COVID-19 (not recorded which). The sample was PBMCs or T cells enriched from blood (not recorded which). This chain uses TRBV5-5 with TRBJ1-3; maybe TRBD1 (6 bases). Here the CDR3 reads CASRGADSGNTIYF. In DNA, the CDR3 is TGTGCCAGCAGGGGGGCCGACTCTGGAAACACCATATATTTT.